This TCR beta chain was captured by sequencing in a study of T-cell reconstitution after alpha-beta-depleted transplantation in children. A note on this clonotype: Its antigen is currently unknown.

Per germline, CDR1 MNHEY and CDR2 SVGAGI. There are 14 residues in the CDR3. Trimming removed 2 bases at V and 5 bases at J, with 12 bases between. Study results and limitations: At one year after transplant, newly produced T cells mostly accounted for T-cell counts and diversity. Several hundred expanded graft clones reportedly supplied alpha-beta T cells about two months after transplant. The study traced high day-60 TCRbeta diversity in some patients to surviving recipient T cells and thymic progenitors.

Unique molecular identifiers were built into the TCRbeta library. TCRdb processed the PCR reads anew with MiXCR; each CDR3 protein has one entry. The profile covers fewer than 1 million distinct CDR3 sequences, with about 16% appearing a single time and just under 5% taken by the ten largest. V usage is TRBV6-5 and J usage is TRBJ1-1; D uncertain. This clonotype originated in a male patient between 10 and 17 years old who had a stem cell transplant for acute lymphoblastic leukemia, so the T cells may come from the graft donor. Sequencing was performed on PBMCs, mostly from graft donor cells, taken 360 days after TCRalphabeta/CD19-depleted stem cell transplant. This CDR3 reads CASSYGGKGTEAFF. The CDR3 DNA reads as TGTGCCAGCAGTTACGGAGGGAAAGGAACTGAAGCTTTCTTT.